These T cell receptor beta chains were read from a single sample in a study of T cells in Graves' hyperthyroidism and ophthalmopathy. MiXCR, run by TCRdb on the multiplex PCR reads, gives a single entry per CDR3 protein. The sample lists about 540,000 distinct CDR3 sequences; around 42% were seen once. The sample was peripheral blood or thyroid tissue (not recorded which). The source is a woman in her late teens or twenties with Graves' hyperthyroidism. Each CDR3 is given with its conserved first and last residue.

V gene,CDR3 protein
TRBV5-4,CASSEDRVGYTF
TRBV10-3,CASNVAGVETQYF
TRBV25-1,CASSSRQPWGSPLHF
TRBV29-1,CSGRTSGLSGELFF
TRBV2,CASSGLTGGGSYEQYF
TRBV7-9,CASSHRNRASYGYTF
TRBV7-2,CASSLFEETQYF
TRBV15,CANSRLTGGNSPLHF
TRBV25-1,CASSARPQGENYGYTF
TRBV24-1,CATSEPQGTGELFF
TRBV6-5,CASSYLRDWNYGYTF
TRBV29-1,CSTVGQGPSPLHF
TRBV10-3,CAISDRGGRGYTF
TRBV5-1,CASRRGMRNSPLHF
TRBV10-3,CAISDQGGQETQYF
TRBV2,CASPRDRSLNTEAFF
TRBV6-5,CASSLSSGSTHQETQYF
TRBV7-9,CASSPSQSNTEAFF
TRBV2,CASSEDYNMNTGELFF
TRBV29-1,CSVGYGEQFF
TRBV25-1,CASGGEDNTEAFF
TRBV29-1,CSVYGRGLVYEQCF
TRBV7-3,CASSGSTGGTEAFF
TRBV20-1,CSARRQGTDGNTIYF
TRBV20-1,CSAWDFRSYEQYF
TRBV7-2,CASSHTGSGQPQHF
TRBV7-9,CASSLAPYGSFGYEQYF
TRBV7-8,CASSQEGARAGGDQPQHF
TRBV10-3,CAISDAGTFAEAFF
TRBV9,CASSPGTAVMKQYF
TRBV24-1,CATSDPEGVTEAFF
TRBV10-3,CAISESGADTQYF
TRBV14,CASSQDLGRLNTEAFF
TRBV7-9,CASSPGPSNTGELFF
TRBV7-8,CASSQDLWQGYNSPLHF
TRBV25-1,CASSENWSSNTEAFF
TRBV9,CASSSLGDNNQPQHF
TRBV15,CATSRDTMGAGELFF
TRBV12-3/TRBV12-4,CASSLWAEETQYF